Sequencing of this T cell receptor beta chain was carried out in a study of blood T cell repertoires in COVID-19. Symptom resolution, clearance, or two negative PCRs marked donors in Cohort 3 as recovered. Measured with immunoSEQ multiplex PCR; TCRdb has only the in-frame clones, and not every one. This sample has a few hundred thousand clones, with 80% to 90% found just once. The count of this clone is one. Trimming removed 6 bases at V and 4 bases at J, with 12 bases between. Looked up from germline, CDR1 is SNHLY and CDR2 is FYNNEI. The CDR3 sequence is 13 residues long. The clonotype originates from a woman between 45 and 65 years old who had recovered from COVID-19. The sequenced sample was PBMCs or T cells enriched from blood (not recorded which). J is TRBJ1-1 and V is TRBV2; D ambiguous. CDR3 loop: CASRGREGTEAFF. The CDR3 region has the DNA TGTGCCAGCAGAGGGAGGGAGGGCACTGAAGCTTTCTTT.